These 8 T cell receptor beta chains share one sample of origin, sequenced in a study of T cell responses to AZD1222 COVID-19 vaccine. The method was immunoSEQ multiplex PCR; TCRdb's version includes in-frame clones alone and lacks a portion of them. This sample has about 150,000 clones, with about 87% found just once. The sample was peripheral blood, taken on day 0 of AZD1222 vaccination. The source is an adult in good health.

This clone was seen only once. This chain connects TRBV24-1 to TRBJ2-1, with 8 bases fitting TRBD1. Germline V gives CDR1 KGHDR, CDR2 SFDVKD. J gave up 9 bases and V 0 bases, and 6 bases lay outside the gene matches. The CDR3 loop spans 15 amino acids. In DNA form, the CDR3 reads TGTGCCACCAGTGATTTGACAGGGGGAGGCCCTGAGCAGTTCTTC. Amino acid sequence: CATSDLTGGGPEQFF.

This clone has at least ten counts. V gene TRBV30 combines with J gene TRBJ2-2, with 7 bases that match TRBD2. Trimming cost V 2 bases and J 4 bases; bases outside gene matches: 4. CDR1 and CDR2 from the germline V gene are GTSNPN and SVGIG (reference sequence). The CDR3 covers 14 residues. The CDR3 DNA follows: TGTGCCTGGAGTCGGGACTACTCCACCGGGGAGCTGTTTTTT. Translating gives CAWSRDYSTGELFF.

The chain links TRBV28 to TRBJ1-1; 10 nucleotides agree with TRBD1. CDR1 is MDHEN, CDR2 SYDVKM, per germline. This CDR3 contains 15 residues. V gave up 3 bases and J gave up 0 bases; unmatched junction bases: 1. CDR3 region: CASSLGQGLNTEAFF. The CDR3, as DNA: TGTGCCAGCAGTTTGGGACAGGGGCTGAACACTGAAGCTTTCTTT. Drawing the rest from reference TRBV28 and TRBJ1-1, the complete variable domain is DVKVTQSSRYLVKRTGEKVFLECVQDMDHENMFWYRQDPGLGLRLIYFSYDVKMKEKGDIPEGYSVSREKKERFSLILESASTNQTSMYLCASSLGQGLNTEAFFGQGTRLTVV.

As regards this clone: Other nucleotide sequences in the sample specify the same CDR3. This chain connects TRBV7-8 to TRBJ1-5, with a weak D call TRBD1 (5 bases). The CDR3 is 14 amino acids. Trimming removed 4 bases from V and 3 bases from J, with 10 bases in between. From germline, CDR1 is SGHVS and CDR2 FQNEAQ. The CDR3 sequence: CASSSRDDNQPQHF. CDR3 coding DNA: TGTGCCAGCAGCTCCAGGGACGACAATCAGCCCCAGCATTTT.

J is TRBJ1-1 and V is TRBV5-1; D ambiguous. The CDR3 runs 14 residues. Trimming took off 4 bases at V and 1 base at J, with 11 bases between the two ends. CDR1 SGHRS and CDR2 YFSETQ come from the germline V gene. In DNA, the CDR3 is TGCGCCAGCAGCCCGAATGTGGGGAACACTGAAGCTTTCTTT. Translation gives CASSPNVGNTEAFF.

The chain combines TRBV5-4 with TRBJ2-7, with D perhaps matching TRBD2 (5 bases). CDR1 and CDR2 from the germline V gene are SGHNT and YYREEE (reference sequence). This CDR3 is built from 14 residues. With 4 bases removed from V and 7 bases from J, the gap between germline ends came to 18 bases. The CDR3 DNA sequence: TGTGCCAGCAGCCGAGGACGGGAAGTGGGTGAGCAGTACTTC. This gives the protein CASSRGREVGEQYF. The entire variable domain, with the rest obtained from reference TRBV5-4 and TRBJ2-7, is as follows: ETGVTQSPTHLIKTRGQQVTLRCSSQSGHNTVSWYQQALGQGPQFIFQYYREEENGRGNFPPRFSGLQFPNYSSELNVNALELDDSALYLCASSRGREVGEQYFGPGTRLTVT.

This rearrangement joins TRBV28 to TRBJ1-2; 8 bases align to TRBD1. With 6 bases clipped from V and 2 bases from J, the junction kept 5 bases outside the gene matches. This CDR3 is built from 14 residues. Germline CDR1 reads MDHEN; CDR2 reads SYDVKM. The CDR3 DNA reads TGTGCCAGCAGACCCGGACAGGGCAACTATGGCTACACCTTC. Translating it yields CASRPGQGNYGYTF.

The V gene is TRBV7-2, the J gene TRBJ2-3; D is uncertain. This CDR3 has 15 amino acids. V lost 5 bases and J 3 bases, leaving 15 bases between the germline ends. Germline CDR1 and CDR2: SGHTA and FQGNSA. The CDR3 reads CASSPRSARTDTQYF. CDR3 nucleotides: TGTGCCAGCAGCCCCAGATCGGCTAGAACAGATACGCAGTATTTT.